This paragraph covers one T cell receptor (beta chain) sequence. Its antigen is still unknown. With 8 bases clipped from V and 1 base from J, the junction kept 2 bases outside the gene matches. This CDR3 contains 13 residues. Germline V gene sequence: CDR1 MNHNY, CDR2 SVGAGI (reference sequence). As the template, RNA transcripts were used to amplify TCR beta CDR3 regions. Investigators did first-round RT-PCR with HTBI primers, then second-round multiplex PCR. TCRdb reanalysed the multiplex PCR reads using MiXCR and keeps one entry per CDR3 protein. The data contain 230,000 or so distinct CDR3 sequences, 45% of them seen just once; the ten biggest clones take up roughly 50%. The data originate from a study of Graves' ophthalmopathy and Graves' hyperthyroidism. Diagnoses were established from clinical symptoms, serum thyroxine, TRAb, thyroid ultrasound and orbital computed tomography. Study-level points and caveats: Sensitivity reached 70% to 71% and specificity under 85% when the model predicted ophthalmopathy progression.

The receptor's source is an adult man with Graves' ophthalmopathy. The sequencing sample was made of peripheral blood. The gene calls are TRBV6-6 and TRBJ1-1; the match to TRBD1 covers 9 bases. CDR3 nucleotides: TGTGCCAGCCTACAGGGGGCGAACACTGAAGCTTTCTTT. Amino acid sequence: CASLQGANTEAFF.